The 26 T cell receptor beta chains presented below share a single source sample, sequenced in a study of T cell repertoires in cytomegalovirus infection. TCRdb re-derived calls from the reads in MiXCR, one entry per CDR3 protein. The sample carries 250,000 to 300,000 distinct CDR3 sequences, around 20% recorded once. Which antigens these TCRs recognize remains unknown. Sequencing was performed on cultured PBMCs, taken from culture after CMV antigen stimulation. These receptors were collected from a human donor in good health (CMV status not recorded). Some clones in this sample may be carry-over from other donors' samples.

The table lists this clonotype with many counts. The gene calls are TRBV12-3 or TRBV12-4 and TRBJ1-1; 12 positions match TRBD1. Trimming at V came to 8 bases and at J to 4 bases, leaving 8 bases not matched to a gene. The CDR3 contains 15 residues. CDR3 nucleotide sequence: TGTGCCAGCGGGACAGGGGGCGGGATGGGCACTGAAGCTTTCTTT. It translates to CASGTGGGMGTEAFF.

This clonotype was observed once. The chain joins TRBV19 to TRBJ2-2, with 14 positions matching TRBD2. This CDR3 spans 17 amino acids. The germline CDR1 and CDR2 sequences are LNHDA and SQIVND (reference sequence). V lost 7 bases to trimming and J lost 4 bases; unmatched junction nucleotides: 8. The CDR3 region is CASTHSGTSGSTGELFF. As DNA, the CDR3 is TGTGCCAGTACCCACTCCGGGACTAGCGGGAGCACCGGGGAGCTGTTTTTT.

This clonotype was detected many times. The rearrangement links TRBV7-2 to TRBJ2-1, with a tentative D call TRBD1 (5 bases). Germline CDR1 SGHTA, CDR2 FQGNSA. The V end was cut by 1 base, the J end by 7 bases, with 11 bases between. The CDR3 contains 14 residues. The CDR3 reads CASSLVGQGNEQFF. In nucleotides, the CDR3 is TGTGCCAGCAGCTTAGTGGGGCAGGGTAATGAGCAGTTCTTC.

This clonotype came up many times. The genes are TRBV18 and TRBJ2-3; 12 nucleotides align to TRBD2. The germline gives CDR1 KGHSH, CDR2 LQKENI. J gave up 5 bases and V 2 bases, and 2 bases lay outside the gene matches. The CDR3 loop spans 15 amino acids. The CDR3 DNA reads TGTGCCAGCTCACCAGTGGGACTAGCGGGAGATACGCAGTATTTT. Protein: CASSPVGLAGDTQYF.

This clonotype was seen repeatedly, ten times or more. The chain couples TRBV6-1 to TRBJ2-2; perhaps D is TRBD1 or TRBD2 (5 bases each). The V and J ends lost 4 bases and 4 bases respectively, with 13 bases between them. The CDR3 runs to 15 residues. Germline CDR1 reads MNHNS; CDR2 reads SASEGT. The CDR3: CASSGGVQGTGELFF. The CDR3 DNA reads as TGTGCCAGCAGTGGAGGGGTTCAGGGCACCGGGGAGCTGTTTTTT.

This clonotype was counted only a few times. V is TRBV18 and J is TRBJ2-1; D is perhaps TRBD2 (5 bases). Trimming took off 3 bases at V and 6 bases at J, with 18 bases between the two ends. This CDR3 comprises 16 residues. CDR1 KGHSH and CDR2 LQKENI come from the germline V gene. CDR3: CASSPILGRATNEQFF. The CDR3 coding sequence is TGTGCCAGCTCACCCATCTTAGGGCGGGCTACCAATGAGCAGTTCTTC. The whole variable domain, remainder taken from reference TRBV18 and TRBJ2-1, is NAGVMQNPRHLVRRRGQEARLRCSPMKGHSHVYWYRQLPEEGLKFMVYLQKENIIDESGMPKERFSAEFPKEGPSILRIQQVVRGDSAAYFCASSPILGRATNEQFFGPGTRLTVL.

The V and J genes are TRBV7-9 and TRBJ2-5; no clear D gene. There are 14 residues in the CDR3. The ends were cut back, 0 bases at V and 5 bases at J, with 10 bases in the middle. The V gene's germline CDR1 is SEHNR and CDR2 FQNEAQ (reference sequence). CDR3 DNA sequence: TGTGCCAGCAGCTTAGCGATCGGGCAGGAGACCCAGTACTTC. Its protein product is CASSLAIGQETQYF.

This clonotype was recorded at least ten times. This chain links TRBV7-2 with TRBJ1-1; TRBD1 might be the D (5 bases). CDR1 is SGHTA and CDR2 is FQGNSA in the germline V gene. With 5 bases removed from V and 0 bases from J, the gap between germline ends came to 19 bases. CDR3 length equals 17 residues. CDR3 protein: CASSLPGDLLMNTEAFF. CDR3 DNA: TGTGCCAGCAGCCTCCCGGGGGACCTCCTCATGAACACTGAAGCTTTCTTT.

This chain links TRBV5-6 with TRBJ2-2, with D maybe TRBD1 (6 bases). Germline values: CDR1 SGHDT, CDR2 YYEEEE. V shed 4 bases and J shed 3 bases, with 10 bases lying between them. This CDR3 has 14 residues. The CDR3 spells CASSQGHYTGELFF. CDR3 bases: TGTGCCAGCAGCCAGGGACATTACACCGGGGAGCTGTTTTTT.

The gene calls are TRBV20-1 and TRBJ1-1; D gene ambiguous. The germline V gene has CDR1 DFQATT and CDR2 SNEGSKA (reference sequence). With 1 base removed from V and 0 bases from J, the gap between germline ends came to 9 bases. The CDR3 is 14 residues long. The CDR3 spells CSARVGPMNTEAFF. DNA for the CDR3: TGCAGTGCTAGAGTAGGCCCGATGAACACTGAAGCTTTCTTT.

This clonotype has ten or more counts. The chain is built from TRBV7-2 and TRBJ1-1, with 9 positions matching TRBD1. The ends lost 3 bases at V and 5 bases at J; junction bases unmatched: 10. CDR3 length: 16 amino acids. Germline V CDR1 and CDR2: SGHTA, FQGNSA. DNA of the CDR3: TGTGCCAGCAGCTTTTCCGGGACAGGGTTTTTGACTGAAGCTTTCTTT. Protein product: CASSFSGTGFLTEAFF.

This clonotype was detected ten times or more. J is TRBJ2-5 and V is TRBV11-1, with a possible D match to TRBD2 (5 bases). Trimming removed 6 bases at V and 0 bases at J, with 17 bases between. The germline gives CDR1 SGHAT, CDR2 FQDESV (reference sequence). This CDR3 spans 16 amino acids. CDR3 residues: CASSSGLTENQETQYF. The CDR3 coding sequence is TGTGCCAGCAGTTCCGGACTCACCGAGAACCAAGAGACCCAGTACTTC.

This rearrangement joins TRBV11-2 to TRBJ1-1; D may be TRBD1 (5 bases). The CDR3 has 13 amino acids. V dropped 7 bases and J dropped 1 base, with 10 bases sitting between them. In germline, CDR1 is SGHAT, CDR2 FQNNGV. The CDR3 spells CASMVQGNTEAFF. Here the CDR3 DNA reads TGTGCCAGCATGGTCCAGGGGAACACTGAAGCTTTCTTT.

This clonotype appeared many times. This sequence joins TRBV7-2 and TRBJ1-4; no clear D gene. The germline gives CDR1 SGHTA, CDR2 FQGNSA. The germline V and J ends were trimmed by 1 base and 4 bases, with 13 bases remaining between them. The CDR3 spans 16 residues. The CDR3 DNA follows: TGTGCCAGCAGCTTAGGTGTTGGGTTCGGTAATGAAAAACTGTTTTTT. Protein: CASSLGVGFGNEKLFF. Full variable domain (rest looked up from reference TRBV7-2 and TRBJ1-4): GAGVSQSPSNKVTEKGKDVELRCDPISGHTALYWYRQSLGQGLEFLIYFQGNSAPDKSGLPSDRFSAERTGGSVSTLTIQRTQQEDSAVYLCASSLGVGFGNEKLFFGSGTQLSVL.

The chain uses TRBV5-4 and TRBJ2-2; D not resolved. Germline V gives CDR1 SGHNT, CDR2 YYREEE (reference sequence). V was cut by 7 bases and J by 0 bases, with 16 bases left in between. The CDR3 length is 16 residues. The CDR3 region has the DNA TGTGCCAGCGGCAAAATGGAGTCTACGAACACCGGGGAGCTGTTTTTT. Amino acid sequence: CASGKMESTNTGELFF.

This clonotype was picked up many times. The V gene is TRBV7-2, the J gene TRBJ1-2; 7 nucleotides match TRBD1. V dropped 4 bases and J dropped 6; count of bases not matched to a gene: 8. The CDR3 totals 14 residues. Germline V lookup: CDR1 SGHTA, CDR2 FQGNSA. CDR3 loop: CASSYYRGTNGYTF. As DNA, the CDR3 is TGTGCCAGCAGCTACTACAGGGGAACCAATGGCTACACCTTC.

V gene TRBV6-1 combines with J gene TRBJ2-1; 12 positions agree with TRBD2. Trimming at V came to 7 bases and at J to 7 bases, leaving 2 bases not matched to a gene. CDR1 and CDR2 from the germline V gene are MNHNS and SASEGT. CDR3 length equals 13 residues. CDR3 region: CASILAGGNEQFF. CDR3 nucleotide sequence: TGTGCCAGCATCCTAGCGGGAGGGAATGAGCAGTTCTTC.

This clonotype was seen a handful of times. V usage is TRBV27 and J usage is TRBJ2-1, with TRBD2 as a possible D gene (6 bases). Germline CDR1 is MNHEY and CDR2 is SMNVEV (reference sequence). The CDR3 runs 17 residues. Trimming cost V 5 bases and J 7 bases, with 24 bases left between them. The CDR3 DNA is TGTGCCAGCAGTCCCCGAACTAGCCCTCTTTTTGGGAATGAGCAGTTCTTC. Its translation: CASSPRTSPLFGNEQFF.

This clonotype was seen ten or more times. This rearrangement joins TRBV7-2 to TRBJ2-3, with unresolved D. With 3 bases removed from V and 5 bases from J, the gap between germline ends came to 6 bases. CDR1 SGHTA and CDR2 FQGNSA come from the germline V gene. The CDR3 consists of 12 residues. CDR3 loop: CASSFVRDTQYF. The CDR3 DNA is TGTGCCAGCAGCTTTGTTAGAGATACGCAGTATTTT.

This clonotype occurred a few times. This chain links TRBV12-3 or TRBV12-4 with TRBJ1-1; D may be TRBD1 (5 bases). CDR3 size: 11 residues. Trimming pared 3 bases from V and 10 bases from J, leaving 9 bases between. CDR3 coding DNA: TGTGCCAGCAGTTTGGAGGGGCGAGCTTTCTTT. Its translation is CASSLEGRAFF.

This clonotype was detected once. The chain employs TRBV7-2 and TRBJ1-2, with TRBD1 matching over 9 bases. Germline loops: CDR1 SGHTA, CDR2 FQGNSA. This CDR3 is built from 14 residues. Trimming removed 6 bases from V and 4 bases from J; junction bases left unmatched: 6. In nucleotides, the CDR3 is TGTGCCAGCAGTGGGACAGGGCAGATCTATGGCTACACCTTC. This gives the protein CASSGTGQIYGYTF.

This clonotype was counted ten times or more. This chain uses TRBV7-2 with TRBJ1-1; 8 bases agree with TRBD1. V lost 8 bases, J lost 8 bases, and 13 bases stayed unmatched. The germline CDR1 and CDR2 sequences are SGHTA and FQGNSA. CDR3 size: 14 residues. The CDR3 nucleotides read TGTGCCAGCCAACAAATACAGGGGGGGGGAGAAGCTTTCTTT. Translated, it gives CASQQIQGGGEAFF.

The CDR3 region is CASSLRTSTGVQETQYF. In nucleotides, the CDR3 is TGTGCCAGCAGCTTAAGGACATCAACAGGGGTTCAAGAGACCCAGTACTTC. The chain combines TRBV11-2 with TRBJ2-5; TRBD1 agrees at 7 bases. With V trimmed by 2 bases and J by 2 bases, 11 bases remained unmatched. The CDR3 consists of 17 residues. Germline CDR1 is SGHAT and CDR2 is FQNNGV. Combining the CDR3 with reference TRBV11-2 and TRBJ2-5 gives the whole variable domain EAGVAQSPRYKIIEKRQSVAFWCNPISGHATLYWYQQILGQGPKLLIQFQNNGVVDDSQLPKDRFSAERLKGVDSTLKIQPAKLEDSAVYLCASSLRTSTGVQETQYFGPGTRLLVL.

The table lists this clonotype with many counts. This rearrangement joins TRBV7-8 to TRBJ2-3, with D possibly matching TRBD2 (5 bases). V lost 7 bases and J lost 1, with 15 bases in between. The CDR3 runs to 15 residues. In germline, CDR1 is SGHVS, CDR2 FQNEAQ. CDR3 sequence reads: CASTFTRARTDTQYF. Here the CDR3 DNA reads TGTGCCAGCACCTTTACTAGGGCCCGCACAGATACGCAGTATTTT.

This sequence joins TRBV6-2 or TRBV6-3 and TRBJ1-1; tentatively, D is TRBD1 (5 bases). Per germline, CDR1 MNHEY and CDR2 SVGEGT. Trimming left V 4 bases short and J 5 bases short, with 14 bases between. The length of the CDR3 is 14 residues. The CDR3 DNA sequence: TGTGCCAGCAGTTCTCAGGGATGGTGGACTGAAGCTTTCTTT. It encodes CASSSQGWWTEAFF.

This clonotype appeared many times. This rearrangement joins TRBV7-9 to TRBJ2-1, with TRBD2 as a possible D gene (6 bases). CDR3 length: 14 amino acids. Trimming removed 1 base from V and 9 bases from J, with 13 bases in between. Germline V CDR1 and CDR2: SEHNR, FQNEAQ (reference sequence). The CDR3 sequence is CASSLVPGAGEQFF. Here the CDR3 DNA reads TGTGCCAGCAGCTTAGTTCCGGGAGCGGGTGAGCAGTTCTTC.